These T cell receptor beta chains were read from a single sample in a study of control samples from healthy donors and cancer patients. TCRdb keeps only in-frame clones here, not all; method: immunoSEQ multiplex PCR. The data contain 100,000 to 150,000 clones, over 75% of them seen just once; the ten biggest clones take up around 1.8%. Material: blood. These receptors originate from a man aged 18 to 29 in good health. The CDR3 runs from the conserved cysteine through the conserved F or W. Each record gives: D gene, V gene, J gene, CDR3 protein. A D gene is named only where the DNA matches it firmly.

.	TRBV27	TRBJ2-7	CASARVRAPMRYEQYF
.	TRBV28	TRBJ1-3	CASSLAGRIGNTIYF
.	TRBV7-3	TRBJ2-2	CASSVDREDGELFF
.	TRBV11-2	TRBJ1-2	CASSPDGSDYGYTF
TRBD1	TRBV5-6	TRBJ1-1	CASSLQGAYTEAFF
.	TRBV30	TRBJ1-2	CAWSSSGGAFGYTF
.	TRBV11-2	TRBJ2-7	CASSLDGARGIQYF
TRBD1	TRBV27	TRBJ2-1	CASNEQGSSYNEQFF
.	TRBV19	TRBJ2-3	CASSIGSGLREHTDTQYF
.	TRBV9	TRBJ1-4	CASSAPRGAILFF
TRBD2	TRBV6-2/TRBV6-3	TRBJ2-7	CASSSSGEVHEQYF
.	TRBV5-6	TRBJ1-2	CASSSLGLNGYTF
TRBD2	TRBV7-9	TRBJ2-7	CASSLGQLAGKSYEQYF
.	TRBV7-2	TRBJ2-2	CASSLGGNTGELFF
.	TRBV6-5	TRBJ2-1	CASSYSTTPRHNEQFF
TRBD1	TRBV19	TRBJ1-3	CASSIGQGASGNTIYF
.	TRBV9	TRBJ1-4	CASSTWMGVNEKLFF